The rows below give T cell receptor beta chains drawn from one sample of a study of identical twins. TCRdb reanalysed the 5' RACE reads using MiXCR and keeps one entry per CDR3 protein. The repertoire consists of approximately 600,000 distinct CDR3 sequences, with 9% to 10% occurring once and the leading ten covering 2.5% to 3.5%. These data were also filed under a second study, of yellow fever vaccine responses in identical twins.

Specimen: PBMCs. The source of these receptors is a woman aged 18-29 years in good health. CDR3s include the opening cysteine and the closing phenylalanine or tryptophan. Fields, in order: J gene, clone size, D gene, V gene, CDR3 protein, CDR3 DNA. The D gene is left open where the match is weak. Some rows mark clone size as missing; the rest say once, few, many or name a class of expanded clone.

>TRBJ2-2|-|TRBD1|TRBV12-3/TRBV12-4
CASSLAGTGVPTGELFF
TGTGCCAGCAGTTTAGCGGGGACAGGAGTCCCCACCGGGGAGCTGTTTTTT
>TRBJ1-2|many|-|TRBV20-1
CSARGEFGYTF
TGCAGTGCTAGAGGGGAGTTTGGCTACACCTTC
>TRBJ2-7|few|-|TRBV19
CASSGGYGGYEQYF
TGTGCCAGTAGTGGCGGATACGGGGGTTACGAGCAGTACTTC
>TRBJ2-5|-|-|TRBV21-1
CASRPYRGQETQYF
TGTGCCAGCAGACCCTACAGGGGACAAGAGACCCAGTACTTC
>TRBJ1-3|few|-|TRBV20-1
CSARDAQGNTIYF
TGCAGTGCTAGAGATGCCCAGGGAAACACCATATATTTT
>TRBJ2-3|few|-|TRBV4-1
CASSRRWVGEGTDTQYF
TGCGCCAGCAGCCGGCGGTGGGTAGGAGAGGGCACAGATACGCAGTATTTT
>TRBJ2-7|-|-|TRBV20-1
CSARSDRDTYSYEQYF
TGCAGTGCTAGATCTGACCGGGACACTTACTCCTACGAGCAGTACTTC
>TRBJ2-7|-|-|TRBV20-1
CSAPHRRWPYEQYF
TGCAGTGCCCCCCACCGGCGTTGGCCCTACGAGCAGTACTTC
>TRBJ1-2|many|-|TRBV4-2
CASSQDLAVYGYTF
TGTGCCAGCAGCCAAGATCTGGCGGTCTATGGCTACACCTTC
>TRBJ2-1|-|-|TRBV19
CASSRWVAGDHNEQFF
TGTGCCAGTAGTCGTTGGGTGGCAGGGGACCACAATGAGCAGTTCTTC
>TRBJ1-5|-|-|TRBV20-1
CSARGPGGNQPQHF
TGCAGTGCTAGAGGTCCGGGGGGCAATCAGCCCCAGCATTTT
>TRBJ1-5|few|-|TRBV6-5
CASSSLWQNQPQHF
TGTGCCAGCAGTTCTCTTTGGCAAAATCAGCCCCAGCATTTT
>TRBJ2-7|-|TRBD1|TRBV20-1
CSARETGTGSYEQYF
TGCAGTGCTAGAGAGACCGGGACAGGGTCCTACGAGCAGTACTTC
>TRBJ2-7|few|TRBD1|TRBV30
CAWRARGQGVAEQYF
TGTGCCTGGAGAGCTAGGGGACAGGGTGTCGCCGAGCAGTACTTC
>TRBJ2-7|many|-|TRBV5-6
CASRLTASYEQYF
TGTGCCAGCAGGTTGACAGCTTCTTACGAGCAGTACTTC
>TRBJ2-7|many|-|TRBV20-1
CSASLAGASSYEQYF
TGCAGTGCTTCATTGGCGGGGGCCAGCTCCTACGAGCAGTACTTC
>TRBJ2-2|many|-|TRBV20-1
CSALTDHNTGELFF
TGCAGTGCTTTAACGGACCACAACACCGGGGAGCTGTTTTTT
>TRBJ2-3|many|-|TRBV2
CASGQGSTDTQYF
TGTGCCTCAGGGCAGGGGAGCACAGATACGCAGTATTTT
>TRBJ2-3|-|-|TRBV7-3
CASSPLGSGTDTQYF
TGTGCCAGCAGCCCTCTAGGGTCTGGCACAGATACGCAGTATTTT
>TRBJ2-6|-|-|TRBV20-1
CCARDLTGGGSGANVLTF
TGCTGTGCTAGAGATCTTACTGGAGGGGGCTCTGGGGCCAACGTCCTGACTTTC
>TRBJ2-7|few|TRBD1|TRBV29-1
CSVAQDRYGYEQYF
TGCAGCGTTGCCCAGGACAGGTATGGCTACGAGCAGTACTTC
>TRBJ2-2|many|-|TRBV27
CASSLYWDTGELFF
TGTGCCAGCAGTTTATATTGGGACACCGGGGAGCTGTTTTTT
>TRBJ2-1|-|TRBD1|TRBV7-2
CASSSLQGAISNEQFF
TGTGCCAGCAGCTCCTTACAGGGGGCTATTTCCAATGAGCAGTTCTTC
>TRBJ2-7|many|TRBD2|TRBV10-3
CAISDPGLAPYEQYF
TGTGCCATCAGTGACCCGGGACTAGCGCCCTACGAGCAGTACTTC
>TRBJ2-1|few|-|TRBV6-5
CASSNVGVANEQFF
TGTGCCAGCAGTAACGTAGGGGTGGCGAATGAGCAGTTCTTC
>TRBJ2-7|-|-|TRBV4-3
CASSQDPRGGYEQYF
TGCGCCAGCAGCCAAGATCCCAGGGGAGGCTACGAGCAGTACTTC
>TRBJ2-3|few|TRBD2|TRBV6-5
CASSYSRAGGTDTQYF
TGTGCCAGCAGTTACTCGAGGGCGGGAGGGACAGATACGCAGTATTTT
>TRBJ1-3|few|-|TRBV10-3
CAISSGSSGNTIYF
TGTGCCATCAGTTCAGGGTCTTCTGGAAACACCATATATTTT
>TRBJ1-6|few|-|TRBV7-9
CASSSTGSNSPLHF
TGTGCCAGCAGCTCGACAGGATCTAATTCACCCCTCCACTTT
>TRBJ2-3|-|-|TRBV27
CASSLFGTSADTQYF
TGTGCCAGCAGTTTATTCGGGACTTCAGCAGATACGCAGTATTTT
>TRBJ1-4|few|-|TRBV29-1
CSATSGSEKLFF
TGCAGCGCAACTTCAGGGAGTGAAAAACTGTTTTTT
>TRBJ2-1|few|TRBD2|TRBV20-1
CSASSRGGRNEQFF
TGCAGTGCTAGTTCGCGGGGGGGGCGCAATGAGCAGTTCTTC
>TRBJ2-3|-|-|TRBV5-1
CASSSFGRGSSTDTQYF
TGCGCCAGCAGCTCTTTCGGCCGGGGGTCTAGCACAGATACGCAGTATTTT
>TRBJ2-3|few|TRBD2|TRBV20-1
CSAYVVSGSTDTQYF
TGCAGTGCCTATGTAGTTAGCGGGTCGACAGATACGCAGTATTTT
>TRBJ2-1|-|-|TRBV28
CASSRRASFREQFF
TGTGCCAGCAGCCGTCGGGCGTCATTTAGAGAGCAGTTCTTC
>TRBJ2-5|few|TRBD2|TRBV6-1
CASRSSGFQETQYF
TGTGCCAGCAGATCTAGCGGGTTCCAAGAGACCCAGTACTTC
>TRBJ2-1|-|TRBD2|TRBV5-6
CASSPGLAGGRSYNEQFF
TGTGCCAGCAGCCCCGGGCTAGCGGGGGGACGTTCCTACAATGAGCAGTTCTTC
>TRBJ1-5|-|-|TRBV15
CATAWTHSNQPQHF
TGTGCCACCGCCTGGACACATAGCAATCAGCCCCAGCATTTT
>TRBJ2-1|-|-|TRBV29-1
CSVQGGGELVSDEQFF
TGCAGCGTCCAGGGCGGCGGGGAGCTTGTAAGTGATGAGCAGTTCTTC
>TRBJ2-5|-|-|TRBV24-1
CATSAFEGLGETQYF
TGTGCCACCAGTGCGTTCGAGGGTTTGGGAGAGACCCAGTACTTC
>TRBJ2-7|many|-|TRBV5-1
CASSFLGSSNEQYF
TGCGCCAGCAGTTTCCTCGGCTCTTCAAACGAGCAGTACTTC
>TRBJ2-7|-|-|TRBV5-6
CASSPNTGILPYEQYF
TGTGCCAGCAGCCCCAACACAGGAATTCTCCCCTACGAGCAGTACTTC
>TRBJ2-1|many|TRBD2|TRBV7-9
CANTLWRESYNEQFF
TGTGCCAACACCCTCTGGCGGGAGTCCTACAATGAGCAGTTCTTC
>TRBJ1-2|-|-|TRBV18
CASSPPTDRNYGYTF
TGTGCCAGCTCACCACCAACAGACAGAAACTATGGCTACACCTTC
>TRBJ2-1|-|TRBD2|TRBV5-1
CASSFRLAGGDEQFF
TGCGCCAGCAGCTTCCGGCTAGCGGGAGGAGATGAGCAGTTCTTC
>TRBJ1-6|many|TRBD1|TRBV4-3
CASSQDGQGGSPLHF
TGCGCCAGCAGCCAAGATGGACAGGGCGGGTCACCCCTCCACTTT
>TRBJ2-7|few|TRBD2|TRBV20-1
CSARAGTSGRAYEQYF
TGCAGTGCTAGAGCCGGGACTAGCGGGAGGGCCTACGAGCAGTACTTC
>TRBJ2-7|many|TRBD1|TRBV7-2
CASSFKGQGSNEQYF
TGTGCCAGCAGCTTTAAGGGACAGGGTAGCAACGAGCAGTACTTC